What follows are 13 T cell receptor beta chains derived from one specimen sequenced in a study of monozygotic twins with inflammatory bowel disease. TCRdb reworked the 5' RACE reads into one entry per CDR3 protein, no DNA. The table lists around 190,000 distinct CDR3 sequences. Sequencing was performed on blood. The receptors derive from a human donor with ulcerative colitis or Crohn's disease, or a healthy co-twin of an affected twin (not recorded which).

This chain links TRBV12-3 or TRBV12-4 with TRBJ2-6. The length of the CDR3 is 13 residues. The CDR3 sequence is CASRKAGANVLTF.

The rearrangement links TRBV5-1 to TRBJ2-7; TCRdb reports TRBD2, a call that lacks DNA to check it against. Germline CDR1 and CDR2: SGHRS and YFSETQ. The CDR3 contains 15 residues. The CDR3 here is CASSLNYWENYEQYF.

J is TRBJ1-4 and V is TRBV29-1. CDR3 size: 12 residues. From germline, CDR1 is SQVTM and CDR2 ANQGSEA. CDR3 region: CSVVSPNEKLFF.

The J gene is TRBJ2-7, the V gene TRBV18; TCRdb lists TRBD2, though no DNA is available to test this call. Germline CDR1 reads KGHSH; CDR2 reads LQKENI. This CDR3 has 15 residues. The CDR3 sequence is CASSPPSGAFYEQYF. The full variable domain, with the rest looked up from reference TRBV18 and TRBJ2-7, is NAGVMQNPRHLVRRRGQEARLRCSPMKGHSHVYWYRQLPEEGLKFMVYLQKENIIDESGMPKERFSAEFPKEGPSILRIQQVVRGDSAAYFCASSPPSGAFYEQYFGPGTRLTVT.

The V and J genes are TRBV12-3 or TRBV12-4 and TRBJ2-2; TCRdb calls TRBD1, which cannot be checked without DNA. The CDR3 is 14 amino acids. The CDR3 protein is CASRADRGPAELFF.

The V call is TRBV6-1, the J call TRBJ1-1; lacking DNA, the TRBD1 call made by TCRdb goes unchecked. The CDR3 totals 15 residues. Germline V gene data show CDR1 as MNHNS and CDR2 as SASEGT. Here the CDR3 reads CASSPRQSLNTEAFF.

The rearrangement joins TRBV20-1 to TRBJ2-7; the TCRdb call, TRBD1, lacks DNA for checking. In germline, CDR1 is DFQATT, CDR2 SNEGSKA (reference sequence). The CDR3 is made up of 14 amino acids. The CDR3 reads CSAVTGTGNDEQYF.

The chain is built from TRBV7-8 and TRBJ2-5; without DNA, the TCRdb call of TRBD1 cannot be checked. Looked up from germline, CDR1 is SGHVS and CDR2 is FQNEAQ. The CDR3 has 15 residues. This CDR3 is CASSQRTGTQETQYF.

V and J are TRBV12-3 or TRBV12-4 and TRBJ1-5. The length of the CDR3 is 14 residues. The CDR3 protein is CASSFASGNQPQHF.

V is TRBV5-1 and J is TRBJ1-1; TCRdb selects TRBD1, and the lack of DNA leaves this call unchecked. The CDR3 consists of 12 residues. The germline CDR1 and CDR2 sequences are SGHRS and YFSETQ. Here the CDR3 reads CASSLGGLGAFF.

The J gene is TRBJ1-6, the V gene TRBV6-5; TCRdb returns TRBD1, unconfirmable since there is no DNA. Germline loops: CDR1 MNHEY, CDR2 SVGAGI. The CDR3 totals 18 residues. CDR3 protein: CASSYPDRGPSLASPLHF.

The chain is built from TRBV10-3 and TRBJ2-7; with no DNA, the TCRdb D assignment of TRBD1 cannot be verified. CDR3 length: 15 residues. Germline V CDR1 and CDR2: ENHRY, SYGVKD. CDR3 protein: CAINVGQGRSYEQYF.

The chain is built from TRBV20-1 and TRBJ1-5; TCRdb proposes TRBD1, but this gene call is untestable without DNA. The CDR3 extends over 15 amino acids. CDR1 DFQATT and CDR2 SNEGSKA come from the germline V gene (reference sequence). The CDR3 is CSARDPTRVMQPQHF.